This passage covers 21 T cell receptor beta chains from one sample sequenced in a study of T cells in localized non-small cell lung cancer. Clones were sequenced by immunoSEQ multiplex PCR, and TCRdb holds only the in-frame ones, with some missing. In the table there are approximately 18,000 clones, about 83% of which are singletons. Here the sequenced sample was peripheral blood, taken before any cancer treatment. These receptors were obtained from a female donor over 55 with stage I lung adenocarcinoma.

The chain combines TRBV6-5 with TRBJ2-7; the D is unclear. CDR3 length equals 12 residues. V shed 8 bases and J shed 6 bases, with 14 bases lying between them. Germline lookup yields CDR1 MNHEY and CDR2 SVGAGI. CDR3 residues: CASGSLVVEQYF. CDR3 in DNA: TGTGCCAGCGGCTCCCTAGTTGTCGAGCAGTACTTC.

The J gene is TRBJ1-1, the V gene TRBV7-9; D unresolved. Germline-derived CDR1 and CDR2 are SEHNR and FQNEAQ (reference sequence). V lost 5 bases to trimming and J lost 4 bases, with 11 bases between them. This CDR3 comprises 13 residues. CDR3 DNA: TGTGCCAGCAGCCTACCTTCGGGCACTGAAGCTTTCTTT. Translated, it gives CASSLPSGTEAFF. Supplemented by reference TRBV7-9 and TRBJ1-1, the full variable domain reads DTGVSQNPRHKITKRGQNVTFRCDPISEHNRLYWYRQTLGQGPEFLTYFQNEAQLEKSRLLSDRFSAERPKGSFSTLEIQRTEQGDSAMYLCASSLPSGTEAFFGQGTRLTVV.

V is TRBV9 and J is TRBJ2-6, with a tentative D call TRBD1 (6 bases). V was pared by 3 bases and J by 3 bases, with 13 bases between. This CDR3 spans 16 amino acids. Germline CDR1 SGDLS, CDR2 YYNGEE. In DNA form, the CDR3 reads TGTGCCAGCAGCGCCCACAGGGAGAGTGGGGCCAACGTCCTGACTTTC. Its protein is CASSAHRESGANVLTF.

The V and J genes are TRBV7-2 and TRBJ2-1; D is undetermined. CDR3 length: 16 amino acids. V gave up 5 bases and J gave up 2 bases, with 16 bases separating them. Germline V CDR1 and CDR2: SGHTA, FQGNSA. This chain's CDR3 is CASSPPSQWAYNEQFF. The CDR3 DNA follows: TGTGCCAGCAGCCCGCCCTCACAATGGGCCTACAATGAGCAGTTCTTC. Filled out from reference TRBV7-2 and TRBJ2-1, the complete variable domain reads GAGVSQSPSNKVTEKGKDVELRCDPISGHTALYWYRQSLGQGLEFLIYFQGNSAPDKSGLPSDRFSAERTGGSVSTLTIQRTQQEDSAVYLCASSPPSQWAYNEQFFGPGTRLTVL.

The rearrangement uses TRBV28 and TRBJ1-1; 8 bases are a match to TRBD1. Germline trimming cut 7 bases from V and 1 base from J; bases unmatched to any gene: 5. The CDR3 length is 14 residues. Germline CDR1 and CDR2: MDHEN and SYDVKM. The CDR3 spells CASTLGQGNTEAFF. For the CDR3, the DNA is TGTGCCAGCACCCTAGGACAGGGGAACACTGAAGCTTTCTTT.

The CDR3 protein is CASGLTRTGEVNTEAFF. DNA for the CDR3: TGTGCTAGTGGCCTAACCAGGACAGGGGAGGTGAACACTGAAGCTTTCTTT. The chain has TRBV12-5 and TRBJ1-1; 9 nucleotides line up with TRBD1. The CDR3 loop spans 17 amino acids. The V gene's germline CDR1 is LGHNT and CDR2 FRNRAP. Trimming took 6 bases from V and 0 from J; bases not matched to a gene: 11.

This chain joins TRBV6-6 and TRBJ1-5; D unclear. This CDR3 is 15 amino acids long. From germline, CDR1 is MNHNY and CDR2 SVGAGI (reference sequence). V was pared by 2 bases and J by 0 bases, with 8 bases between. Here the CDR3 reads CASSYRQTSNQPQHF. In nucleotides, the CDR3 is TGTGCCAGCAGTTACAGGCAGACTAGCAATCAGCCCCAGCATTTT.

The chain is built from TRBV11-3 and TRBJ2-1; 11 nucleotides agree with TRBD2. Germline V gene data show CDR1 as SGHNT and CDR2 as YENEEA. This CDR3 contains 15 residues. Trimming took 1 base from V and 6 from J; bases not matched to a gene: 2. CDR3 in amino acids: CASSLGLAGGNEQFF. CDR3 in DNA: TGTGCCAGCAGCTTAGGGCTAGCGGGGGGCAATGAGCAGTTCTTC. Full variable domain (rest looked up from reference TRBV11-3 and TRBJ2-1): EAGVVQSPRYKIIEKKQPVAFWCNPISGHNTLYWYLQNLGQGPELLIRYENEEAVDDSQLPKDRFSAERLKGVDSTLKIQPAELGDSAVYLCASSLGLAGGNEQFFGPGTRLTVL.

CDR3 amino acids: CASSPGTSGFQETQYF. CDR3 sequence (DNA): TGCGCCAGCAGCCCCGGGACTAGCGGCTTCCAAGAGACCCAGTACTTC. The chain combines TRBV5-1 with TRBJ2-5; the match to TRBD2 covers 11 bases. The J segment lost 1 base and the V segment lost 4 bases, leaving 6 bases of the junction unmatched. The CDR3 is 16 residues long. CDR1 and CDR2 from the germline V gene are SGHRS and YFSETQ.

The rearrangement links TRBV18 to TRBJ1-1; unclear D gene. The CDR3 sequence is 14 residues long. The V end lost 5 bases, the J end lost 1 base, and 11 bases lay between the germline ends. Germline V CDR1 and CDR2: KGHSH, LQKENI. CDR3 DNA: TGTGCCAGCTCAGTTACAGCGGAGAACACTGAAGCTTTCTTT. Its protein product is CASSVTAENTEAFF.

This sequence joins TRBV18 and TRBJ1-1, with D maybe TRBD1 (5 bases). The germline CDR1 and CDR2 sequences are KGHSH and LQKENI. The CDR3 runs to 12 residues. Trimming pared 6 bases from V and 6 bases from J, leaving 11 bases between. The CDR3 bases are TGTGCCAGCTCCCGGGACGAGGCTGAAGCTTTCTTT. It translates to CASSRDEAEAFF.

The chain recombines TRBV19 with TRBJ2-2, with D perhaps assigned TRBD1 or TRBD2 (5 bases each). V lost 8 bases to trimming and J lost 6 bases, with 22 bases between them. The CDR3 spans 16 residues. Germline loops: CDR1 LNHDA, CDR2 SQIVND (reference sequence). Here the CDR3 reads CASDHGGRGGSGELFF. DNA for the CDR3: TGTGCCAGTGATCATGGAGGAAGGGGTGGATCCGGGGAGCTGTTTTTT.

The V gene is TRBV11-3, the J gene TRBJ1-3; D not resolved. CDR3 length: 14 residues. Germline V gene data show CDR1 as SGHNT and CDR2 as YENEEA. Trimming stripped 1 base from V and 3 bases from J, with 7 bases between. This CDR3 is CASSLGGDGNTIYF. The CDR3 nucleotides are TGTGCCAGCAGCTTAGGAGGAGATGGAAACACCATATATTTT.

CDR3 nucleotide sequence: TGTGCCAGTAGTAGGGGGGAGGCCTATGGCTACACCTTC. It codes for CASSRGEAYGYTF. The chain is built from TRBV19 and TRBJ1-2, with a weak D call TRBD1 (5 bases). The V gene lost 4 bases and the J gene lost 4 bases, with 10 bases spanning the gap. The CDR3 runs to 13 residues. Germline CDR1 is LNHDA and CDR2 is SQIVND (reference sequence).

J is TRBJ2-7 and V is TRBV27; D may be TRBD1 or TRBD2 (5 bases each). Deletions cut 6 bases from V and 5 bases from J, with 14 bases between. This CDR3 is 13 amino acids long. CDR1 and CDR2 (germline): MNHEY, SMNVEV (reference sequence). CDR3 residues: CASSHPGPNEQYF. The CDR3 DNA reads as TGTGCCAGCAGCCATCCGGGGCCGAACGAGCAGTACTTC.

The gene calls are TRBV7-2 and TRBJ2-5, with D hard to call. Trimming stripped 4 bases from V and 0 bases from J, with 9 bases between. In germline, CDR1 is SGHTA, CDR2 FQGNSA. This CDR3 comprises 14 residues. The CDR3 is CASSYQRNQETQYF. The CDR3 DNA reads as TGTGCCAGCAGCTATCAGAGAAACCAAGAGACCCAGTACTTC.

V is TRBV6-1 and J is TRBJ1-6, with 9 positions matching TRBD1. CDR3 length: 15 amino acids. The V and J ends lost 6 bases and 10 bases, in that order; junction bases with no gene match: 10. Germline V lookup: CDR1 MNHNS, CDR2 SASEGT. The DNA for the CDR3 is TGTGCCAGCAGATTGACCGGGACAGGGTGGTCACCCCTCCACTTT. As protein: CASRLTGTGWSPLHF.

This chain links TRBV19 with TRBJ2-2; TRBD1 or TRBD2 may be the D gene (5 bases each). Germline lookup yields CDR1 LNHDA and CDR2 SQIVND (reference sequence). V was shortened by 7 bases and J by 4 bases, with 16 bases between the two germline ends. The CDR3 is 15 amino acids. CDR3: CASKTRGVSTGELFF. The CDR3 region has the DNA TGTGCCAGTAAAACAAGGGGAGTAAGCACCGGGGAGCTGTTTTTT.

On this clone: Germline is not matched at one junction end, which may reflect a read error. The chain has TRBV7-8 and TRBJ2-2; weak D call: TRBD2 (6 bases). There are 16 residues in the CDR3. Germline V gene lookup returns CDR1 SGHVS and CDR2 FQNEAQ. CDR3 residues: CASSLFLLAKTGELFF. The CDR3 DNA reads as TGTGCCAGCAGCTTATTCCTGCTAGCGAAGACCGGGGAGCTGTTTTTT.

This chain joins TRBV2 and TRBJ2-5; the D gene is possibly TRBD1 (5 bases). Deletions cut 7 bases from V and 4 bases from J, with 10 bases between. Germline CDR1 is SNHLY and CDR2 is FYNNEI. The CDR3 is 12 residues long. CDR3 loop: CASKQESETQYF. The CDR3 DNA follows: TGTGCCAGCAAACAGGAATCAGAGACCCAGTACTTC.

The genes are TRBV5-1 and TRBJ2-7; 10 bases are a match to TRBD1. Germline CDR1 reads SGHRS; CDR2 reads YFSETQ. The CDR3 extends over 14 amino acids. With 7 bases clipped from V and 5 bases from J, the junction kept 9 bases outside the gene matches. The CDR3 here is CASFTGQGGDEQYF. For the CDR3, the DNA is TGCGCCAGCTTCACCGGACAGGGGGGAGACGAGCAGTACTTC.